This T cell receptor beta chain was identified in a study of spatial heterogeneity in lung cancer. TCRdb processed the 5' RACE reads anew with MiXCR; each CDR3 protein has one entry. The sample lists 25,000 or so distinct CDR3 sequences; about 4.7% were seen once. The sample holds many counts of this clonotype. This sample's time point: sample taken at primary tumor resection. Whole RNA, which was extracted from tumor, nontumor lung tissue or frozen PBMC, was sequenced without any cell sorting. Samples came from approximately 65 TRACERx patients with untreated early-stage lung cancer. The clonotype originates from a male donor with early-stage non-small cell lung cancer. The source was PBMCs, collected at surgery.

CDR3 sequence (DNA): TGCAGTGCTAGATTAGCGGGGGGGCCGGGAGAGACCCAGTACTTC. Amino acids: CSARLAGGPGETQYF. The V and J genes are TRBV20-1 and TRBJ2-5; 11 nucleotides match TRBD2. This CDR3 region has 15 residues. Germline trimming cut 2 bases from V and 4 bases from J; bases unmatched to any gene: 6. The germline V gene encodes CDR1 DFQATT and CDR2 SNEGSKA (reference sequence).